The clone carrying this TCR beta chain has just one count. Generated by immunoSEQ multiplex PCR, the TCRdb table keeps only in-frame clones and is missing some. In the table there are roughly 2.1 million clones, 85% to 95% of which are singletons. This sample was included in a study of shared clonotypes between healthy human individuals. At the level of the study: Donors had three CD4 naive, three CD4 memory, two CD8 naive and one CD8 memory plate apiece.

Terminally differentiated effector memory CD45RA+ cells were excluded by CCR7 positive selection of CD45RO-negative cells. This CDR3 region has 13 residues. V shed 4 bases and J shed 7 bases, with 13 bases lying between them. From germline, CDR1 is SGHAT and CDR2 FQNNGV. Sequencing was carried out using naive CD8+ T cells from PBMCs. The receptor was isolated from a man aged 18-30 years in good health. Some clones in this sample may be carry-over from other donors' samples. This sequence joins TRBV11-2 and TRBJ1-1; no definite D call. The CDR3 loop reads CASSSRRENEAFF. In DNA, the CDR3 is TGTGCCAGCAGCTCGAGGCGGGAGAATGAAGCTTTCTTT. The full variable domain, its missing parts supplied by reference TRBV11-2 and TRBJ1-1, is EAGVAQSPRYKIIEKRQSVAFWCNPISGHATLYWYQQILGQGPKLLIQFQNNGVVDDSQLPKDRFSAERLKGVDSTLKIQPAKLEDSAVYLCASSSRRENEAFFGQGTRLTVV.